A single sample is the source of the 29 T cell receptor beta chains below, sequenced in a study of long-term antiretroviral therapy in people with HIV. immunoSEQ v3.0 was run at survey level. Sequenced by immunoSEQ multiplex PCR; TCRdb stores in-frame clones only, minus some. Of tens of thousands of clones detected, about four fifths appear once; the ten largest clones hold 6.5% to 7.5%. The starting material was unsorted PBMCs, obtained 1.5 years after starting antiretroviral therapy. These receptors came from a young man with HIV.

CDR3 sequence (DNA): TGTGCCAGCCGGGGGAGGGAAAACACCGGGGAGCTGTTTTTT. Protein product: CASRGRENTGELFF. This chain joins TRBV11-3 and TRBJ2-2, with 7 nucleotides matching TRBD2. CDR3 length: 14 residues. The germline CDR1 and CDR2 sequences are SGHNT and YENEEA. Trimming took 8 bases from V and 2 from J; bases not matched to a gene: 5.

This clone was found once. The CDR3 bases are TGTGCCAGCACCTACCAAGAGACCCAGTACTTC. Translation gives CASTYQETQYF. This chain joins TRBV6-5 and TRBJ2-5; D is undetermined. The germline V gene has CDR1 MNHEY and CDR2 SVGAGI. V was pared by 7 bases and J by 0 bases, with 3 bases between. The CDR3 extends over 11 amino acids.

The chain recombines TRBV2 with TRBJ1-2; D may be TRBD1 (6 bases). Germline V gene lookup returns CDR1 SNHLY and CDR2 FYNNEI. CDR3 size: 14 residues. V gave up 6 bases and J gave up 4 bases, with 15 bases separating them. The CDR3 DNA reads TGTGCCAGCAGGAAGGGGGGCCAAGTCTATGGCTACACCTTC. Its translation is CASRKGGQVYGYTF.

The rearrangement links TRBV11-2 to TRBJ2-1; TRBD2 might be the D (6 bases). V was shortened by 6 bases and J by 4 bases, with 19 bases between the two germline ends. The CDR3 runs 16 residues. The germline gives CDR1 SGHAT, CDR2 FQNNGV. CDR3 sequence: CASRHPFIREYNEQFF. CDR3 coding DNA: TGTGCCAGCAGGCACCCCTTTATCCGGGAGTACAATGAGCAGTTCTTC.

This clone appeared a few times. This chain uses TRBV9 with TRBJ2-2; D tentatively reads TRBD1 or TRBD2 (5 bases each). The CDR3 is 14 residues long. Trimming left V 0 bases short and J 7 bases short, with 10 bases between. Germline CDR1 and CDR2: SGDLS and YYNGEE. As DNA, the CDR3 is TGTGCCAGCAGCGTAGTAGATGGGGGCGGGGAGCTGTTTTTT. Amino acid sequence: CASSVVDGGGELFF.

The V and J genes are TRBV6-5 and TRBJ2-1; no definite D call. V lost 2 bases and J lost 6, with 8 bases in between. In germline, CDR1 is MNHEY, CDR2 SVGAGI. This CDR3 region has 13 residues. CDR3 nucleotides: TGTGCCAGCAGTTACCCGGACCTCAATGAGCAGTTCTTC. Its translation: CASSYPDLNEQFF.

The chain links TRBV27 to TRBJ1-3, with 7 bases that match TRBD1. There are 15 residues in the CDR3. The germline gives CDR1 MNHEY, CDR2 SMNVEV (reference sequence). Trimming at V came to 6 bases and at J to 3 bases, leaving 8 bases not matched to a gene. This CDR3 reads CASRIRGDYGNTIYF. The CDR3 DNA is TGTGCCAGCAGGATCAGGGGGGATTATGGAAACACCATATATTTT.

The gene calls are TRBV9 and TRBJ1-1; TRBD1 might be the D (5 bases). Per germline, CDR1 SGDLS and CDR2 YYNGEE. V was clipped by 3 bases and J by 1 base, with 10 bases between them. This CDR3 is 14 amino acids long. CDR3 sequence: CASSAQGGNTEAFF. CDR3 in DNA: TGTGCCAGCAGCGCCCAGGGAGGGAACACTGAAGCTTTCTTT.

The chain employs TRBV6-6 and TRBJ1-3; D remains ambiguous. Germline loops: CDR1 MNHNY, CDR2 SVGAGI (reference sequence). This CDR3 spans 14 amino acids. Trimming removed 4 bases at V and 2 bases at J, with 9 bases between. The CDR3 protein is CASSSRGAGNTIYF. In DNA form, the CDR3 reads TGTGCCAGCAGTTCCCGGGGAGCTGGAAACACCATATATTTT.

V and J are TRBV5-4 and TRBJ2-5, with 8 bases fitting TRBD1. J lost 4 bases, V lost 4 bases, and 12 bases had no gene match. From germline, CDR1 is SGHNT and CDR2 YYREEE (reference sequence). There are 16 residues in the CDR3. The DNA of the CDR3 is TGTGCCAGCAGCAACCGGGACAGGCAGGGGAGAGAGACCCAGTACTTC. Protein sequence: CASSNRDRQGRETQYF.

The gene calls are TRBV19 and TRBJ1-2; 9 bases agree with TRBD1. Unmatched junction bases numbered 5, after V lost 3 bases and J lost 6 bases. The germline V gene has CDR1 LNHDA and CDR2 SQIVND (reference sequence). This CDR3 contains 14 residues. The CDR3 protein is CASSMGQGIHGYTF. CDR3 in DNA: TGTGCCAGTAGTATGGGACAGGGAATCCATGGCTACACCTTC.

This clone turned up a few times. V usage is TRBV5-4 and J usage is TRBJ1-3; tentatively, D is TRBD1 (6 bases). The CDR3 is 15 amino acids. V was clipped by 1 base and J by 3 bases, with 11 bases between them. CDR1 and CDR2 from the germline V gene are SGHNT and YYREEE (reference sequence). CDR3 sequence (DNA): TGTGCCAGCAGCTTGACAGGGCAGGGTGGAAACACCATATATTTT. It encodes CASSLTGQGGNTIYF.

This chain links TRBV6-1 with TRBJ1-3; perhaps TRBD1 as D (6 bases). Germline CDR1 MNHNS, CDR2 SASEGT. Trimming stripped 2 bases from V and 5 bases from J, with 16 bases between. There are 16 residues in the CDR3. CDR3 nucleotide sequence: TGTGCCAGCAGTGAAAATACAGGGTGGTCTCGAAACACCATATATTTT. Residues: CASSENTGWSRNTIYF.

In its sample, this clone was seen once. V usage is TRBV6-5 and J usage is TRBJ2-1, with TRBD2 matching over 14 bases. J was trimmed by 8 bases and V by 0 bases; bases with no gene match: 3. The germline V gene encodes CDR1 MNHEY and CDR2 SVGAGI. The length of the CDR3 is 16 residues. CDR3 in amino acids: CASSYSGTSGGYEQFF. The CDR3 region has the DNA TGTGCCAGCAGTTACTCGGGGACTAGCGGGGGCTATGAGCAGTTCTTC.

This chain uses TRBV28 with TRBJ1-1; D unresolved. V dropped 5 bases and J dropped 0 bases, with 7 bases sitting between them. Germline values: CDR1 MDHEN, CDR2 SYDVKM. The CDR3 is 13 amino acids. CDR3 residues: CASSPLVNTEAFF. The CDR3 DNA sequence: TGTGCCAGCAGTCCCCTAGTGAACACTGAAGCTTTCTTT.

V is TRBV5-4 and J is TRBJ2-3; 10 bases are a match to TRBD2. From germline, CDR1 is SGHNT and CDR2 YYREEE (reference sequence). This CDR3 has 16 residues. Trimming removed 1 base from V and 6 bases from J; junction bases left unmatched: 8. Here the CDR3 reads CASSLTSGALGDTQYF. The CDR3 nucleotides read TGTGCCAGCAGCTTGACTAGCGGGGCCCTCGGGGATACGCAGTATTTT.

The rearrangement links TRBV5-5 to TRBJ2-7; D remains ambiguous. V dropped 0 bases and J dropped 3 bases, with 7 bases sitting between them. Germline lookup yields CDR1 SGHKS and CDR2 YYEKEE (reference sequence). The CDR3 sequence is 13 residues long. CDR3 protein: CASSLGQVYEQYF. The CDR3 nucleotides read TGTGCCAGCAGCTTGGGTCAGGTCTACGAGCAGTACTTC.

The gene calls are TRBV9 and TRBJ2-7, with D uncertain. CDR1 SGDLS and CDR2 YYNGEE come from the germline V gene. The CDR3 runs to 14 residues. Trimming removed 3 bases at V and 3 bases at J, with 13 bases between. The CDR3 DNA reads TGTGCCAGCAGCGCCCGCTTTGAACACTACGAGCAGTACTTC. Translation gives CASSARFEHYEQYF.

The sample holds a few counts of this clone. The CDR3 region has the DNA TGTGCCAGCAGCGGGGACTACGAGCAGTACTTC. It codes for CASSGDYEQYF. The rearrangement links TRBV7-9 to TRBJ2-7; D gene ambiguous. Trimming removed 5 bases from V and 3 bases from J, with 5 bases in between. The CDR3 has 11 residues. CDR1 SEHNR and CDR2 FQNEAQ come from the germline V gene (reference sequence).

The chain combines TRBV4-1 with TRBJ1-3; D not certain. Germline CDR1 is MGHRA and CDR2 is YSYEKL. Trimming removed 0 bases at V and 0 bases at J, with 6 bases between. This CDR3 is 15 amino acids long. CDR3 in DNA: TGCGCCAGCAGCCAAGAAGCGACCTCTGGAAACACCATATATTTT. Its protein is CASSQEATSGNTIYF.

The CDR3, as DNA: TGTGCCAGCAGTTTCGGTAAGGGGGACAATGAGCAGTTCTTC. It translates to CASSFGKGDNEQFF. The chain uses TRBV27 and TRBJ2-1, with a tentative D call TRBD1 (6 bases). The CDR3 consists of 14 residues. V was clipped by 3 bases and J by 5 bases, with 11 bases between them. Germline V gene lookup returns CDR1 MNHEY and CDR2 SMNVEV (reference sequence).

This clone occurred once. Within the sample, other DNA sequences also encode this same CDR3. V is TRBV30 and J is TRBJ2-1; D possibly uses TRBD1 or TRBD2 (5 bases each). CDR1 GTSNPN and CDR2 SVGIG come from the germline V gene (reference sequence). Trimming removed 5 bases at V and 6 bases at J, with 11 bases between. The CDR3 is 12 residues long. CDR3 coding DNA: TGTGCCTGGGGCCCTGGGGGCAATGAGCAGTTCTTC. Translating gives CAWGPGGNEQFF.

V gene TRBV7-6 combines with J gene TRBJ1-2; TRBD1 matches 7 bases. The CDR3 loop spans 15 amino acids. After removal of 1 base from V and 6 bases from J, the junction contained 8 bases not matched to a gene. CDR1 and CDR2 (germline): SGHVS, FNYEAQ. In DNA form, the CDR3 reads TGTGCCAGCAGCTTAGAGGCCAGGGGGTATAATGGCTACACCTTC. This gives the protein CASSLEARGYNGYTF.

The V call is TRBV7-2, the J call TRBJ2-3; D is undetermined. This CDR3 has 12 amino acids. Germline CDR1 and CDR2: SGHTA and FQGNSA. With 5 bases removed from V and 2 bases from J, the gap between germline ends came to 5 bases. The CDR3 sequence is CASSPDTDTQYF. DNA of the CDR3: TGTGCCAGCAGCCCGGACACAGATACGCAGTATTTT.

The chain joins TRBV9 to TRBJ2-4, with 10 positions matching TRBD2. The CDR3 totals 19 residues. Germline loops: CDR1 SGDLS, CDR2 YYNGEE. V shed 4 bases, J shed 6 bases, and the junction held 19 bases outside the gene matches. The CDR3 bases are TGTGCCAGCAGCTCACCTCCCCCGAACCTAGCGGGAGCTGGAAACATTCAGTACTTC. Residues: CASSSPPPNLAGAGNIQYF.

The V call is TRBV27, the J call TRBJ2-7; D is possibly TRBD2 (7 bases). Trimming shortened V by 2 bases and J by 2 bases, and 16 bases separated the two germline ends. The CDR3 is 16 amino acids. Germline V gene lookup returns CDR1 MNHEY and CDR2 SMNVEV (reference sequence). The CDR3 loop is CASSLMGAGDPYEQYF. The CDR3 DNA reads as TGTGCCAGCAGTTTAATGGGGGCGGGGGACCCCTACGAGCAGTACTTC.

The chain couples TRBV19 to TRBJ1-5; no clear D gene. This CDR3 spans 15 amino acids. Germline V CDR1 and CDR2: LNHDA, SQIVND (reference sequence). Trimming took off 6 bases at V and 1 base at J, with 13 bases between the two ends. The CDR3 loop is CASRQTEASNQPQHF. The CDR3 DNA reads TGTGCCAGTAGACAAACAGAGGCGAGCAATCAGCCCCAGCATTTT.

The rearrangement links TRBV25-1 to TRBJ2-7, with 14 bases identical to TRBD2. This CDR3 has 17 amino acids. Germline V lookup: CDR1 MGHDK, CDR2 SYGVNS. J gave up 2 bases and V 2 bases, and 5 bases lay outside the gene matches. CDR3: CASSEGTSGRPTYEQYF. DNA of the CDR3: TGTGCCAGCAGTGAAGGGACTAGCGGGAGACCGACCTACGAGCAGTACTTC.

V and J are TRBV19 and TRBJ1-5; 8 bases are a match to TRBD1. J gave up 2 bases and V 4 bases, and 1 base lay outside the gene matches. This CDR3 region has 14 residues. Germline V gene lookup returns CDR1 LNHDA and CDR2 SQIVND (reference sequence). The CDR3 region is CASSTTGGNQPQHF. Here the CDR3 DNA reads TGTGCCAGTAGTACGACAGGGGGCAATCAGCCCCAGCATTTT. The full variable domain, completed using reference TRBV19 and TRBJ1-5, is DGGITQSPKYLFRKEGQNVTLSCEQNLNHDAMYWYRQDPGQGLRLIYYSQIVNDFQKGDIAEGYSVSREKKESFPLTVTSAQKNPTAFYLCASSTTGGNQPQHFGDGTRLSIL.